Shown below are 5 T cell receptor beta chains from a single sample sequenced in a study of cytomegalovirus exposure and HLA in healthy donors. Generated by immunoSEQ multiplex PCR, the TCRdb table keeps only in-frame clones and is missing some. In the table there are about 98,000 clones, roughly 87% of which are singletons. Input material: PBMCs. These receptors were collected from a man aged 18 to 29 in good health and CMV-seropositive.

The chain recombines TRBV6-4 with TRBJ2-1; D unclear. CDR1 and CDR2 from the germline V gene are MRHNA and SNTAGT. The CDR3 is made up of 15 amino acids. V gave up 5 bases and J gave up 0 bases, with 11 bases separating them. The DNA for the CDR3 is TGTGCCAGCAGTAATTACGGTAGCTCCTACAATGAGCAGTTCTTC. Translating it yields CASSNYGSSYNEQFF.

This chain links TRBV19 with TRBJ1-5; a weak D match, TRBD1 (5 bases). Germline V gene lookup returns CDR1 LNHDA and CDR2 SQIVND (reference sequence). Trimming removed 5 bases at V and 4 bases at J, with 18 bases between. This CDR3 has 16 amino acids. The DNA for the CDR3 is TGTGCCAGTAGTGATGTCAGGGCCCGCGAGAATCAGCCCCAGCATTTT. This sequence encodes CASSDVRARENQPQHF.

This clone was seen just once. The gene calls are TRBV5-1 and TRBJ2-5; D is unresolved. This CDR3 has 14 amino acids. Between the trimmed V and J ends, which lost 4 bases and 2 bases, there was a span of 12 bases. Looked up from germline, CDR1 is SGHRS and CDR2 is YFSETQ. The CDR3: CASSPRQIQETQYF. The DNA of the CDR3 is TGCGCCAGCAGCCCACGACAAATTCAAGAGACCCAGTACTTC.

Only a few counts were recorded for this clone. This chain links TRBV6-1 with TRBJ1-5, with D possibly matching TRBD1 (5 bases). Between the trimmed V and J ends, which lost 1 base and 6 bases, there was a span of 13 bases. CDR1 and CDR2 from the germline V gene are MNHNS and SASEGT. CDR3 length: 15 residues. The CDR3 bases are TGTGCCAGCAGTGAAGGTATTGGGGGGAGTCAGCCCCAGCATTTT. Its protein product is CASSEGIGGSQPQHF.

This clone was counted once. V gene TRBV7-3 combines with J gene TRBJ1-2; maybe TRBD1 (6 bases). V shed 5 bases and J shed 0 bases, with 19 bases lying between them. The CDR3 totals 17 residues. The germline gives CDR1 SGHTA, CDR2 FQGTGA. The chain's CDR3 is CASSAGPGAEANYGYTF. DNA for the CDR3: TGTGCCAGCAGCGCAGGGCCAGGGGCTGAAGCTAACTATGGCTACACCTTC.